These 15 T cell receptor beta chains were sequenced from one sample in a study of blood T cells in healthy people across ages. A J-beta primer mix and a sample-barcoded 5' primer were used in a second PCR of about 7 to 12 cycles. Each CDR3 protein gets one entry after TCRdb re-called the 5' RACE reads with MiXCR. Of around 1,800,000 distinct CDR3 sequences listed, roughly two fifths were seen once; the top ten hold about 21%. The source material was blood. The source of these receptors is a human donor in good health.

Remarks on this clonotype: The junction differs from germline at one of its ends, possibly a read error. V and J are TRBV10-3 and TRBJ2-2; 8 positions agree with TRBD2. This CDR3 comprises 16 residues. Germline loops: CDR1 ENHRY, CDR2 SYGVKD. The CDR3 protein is CAISEFGTRDTGEPFF. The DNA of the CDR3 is TGTGCCATCAGTGAGTTCGGGACTAGGGATACCGGGGAGCCGTTTTTT.

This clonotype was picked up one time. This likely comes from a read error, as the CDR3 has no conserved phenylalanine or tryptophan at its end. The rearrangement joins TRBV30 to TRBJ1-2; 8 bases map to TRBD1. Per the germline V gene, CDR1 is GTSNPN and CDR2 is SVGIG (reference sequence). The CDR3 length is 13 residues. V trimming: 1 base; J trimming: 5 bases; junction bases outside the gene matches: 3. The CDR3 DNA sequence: TGTGCCTGGAGTGGGACAGGGCTTTATGGCTACACCTCC. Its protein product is CAWSGTGLYGYTS.

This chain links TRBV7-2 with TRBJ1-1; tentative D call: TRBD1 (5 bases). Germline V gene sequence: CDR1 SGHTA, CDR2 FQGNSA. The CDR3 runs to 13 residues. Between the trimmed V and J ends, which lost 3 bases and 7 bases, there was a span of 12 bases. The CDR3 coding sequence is TGTGCCAGCAGCTTTCAGGGCCGGGGTGAAGCTTTCTTT. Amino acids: CASSFQGRGEAFF.

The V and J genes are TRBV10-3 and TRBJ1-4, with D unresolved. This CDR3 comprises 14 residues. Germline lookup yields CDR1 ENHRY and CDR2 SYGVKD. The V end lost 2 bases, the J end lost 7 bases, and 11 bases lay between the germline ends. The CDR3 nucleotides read TGTGCCATCAGTGAGGAGGGCCCCCTTGAAAAACTGTTTTTT. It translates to CAISEEGPLEKLFF.

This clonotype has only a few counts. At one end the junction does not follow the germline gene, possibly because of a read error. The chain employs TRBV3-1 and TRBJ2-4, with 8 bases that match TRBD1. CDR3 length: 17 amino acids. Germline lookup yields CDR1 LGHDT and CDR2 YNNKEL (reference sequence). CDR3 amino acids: CAGSQAQDRDAKNIQYF. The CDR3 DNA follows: TGTGCCGGCAGCCAAGCGCAGGACAGGGACGCCAAAAACATTCAGTACTTC.

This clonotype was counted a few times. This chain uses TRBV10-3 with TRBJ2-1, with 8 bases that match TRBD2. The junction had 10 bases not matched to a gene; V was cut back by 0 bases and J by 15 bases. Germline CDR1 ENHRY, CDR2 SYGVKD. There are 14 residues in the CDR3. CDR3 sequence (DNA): TGTGCCATCAGTGAGTCCGAGCGGGGGTTTCAGGCGTTCTTC. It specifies CAISESERGFQAFF.

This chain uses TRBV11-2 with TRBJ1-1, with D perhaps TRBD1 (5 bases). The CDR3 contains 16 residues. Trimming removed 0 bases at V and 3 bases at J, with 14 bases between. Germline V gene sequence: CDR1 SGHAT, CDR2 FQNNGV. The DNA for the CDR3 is TGTGCCAGCAGCTTAGAGGCTTGGGGGGAGGACACTGAAGCTTTCTTT. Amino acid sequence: CASSLEAWGEDTEAFF. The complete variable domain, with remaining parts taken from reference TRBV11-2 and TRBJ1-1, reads EAGVAQSPRYKIIEKRQSVAFWCNPISGHATLYWYQQILGQGPKLLIQFQNNGVVDDSQLPKDRFSAERLKGVDSTLKIQPAKLEDSAVYLCASSLEAWGEDTEAFFGQGTRLTVV.

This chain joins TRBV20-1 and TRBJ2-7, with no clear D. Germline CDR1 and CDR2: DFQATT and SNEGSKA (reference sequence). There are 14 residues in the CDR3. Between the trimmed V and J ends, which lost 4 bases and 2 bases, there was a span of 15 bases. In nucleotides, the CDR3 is TGCAGTGCTACTAACCCCAGGCCCCCCTACGAGCAGTACTTC. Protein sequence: CSATNPRPPYEQYF.

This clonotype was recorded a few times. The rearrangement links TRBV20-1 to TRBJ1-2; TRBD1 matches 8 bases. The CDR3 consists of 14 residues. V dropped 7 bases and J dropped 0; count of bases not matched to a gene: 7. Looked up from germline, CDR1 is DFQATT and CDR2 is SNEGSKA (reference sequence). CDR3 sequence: CSESGGAANYGYTF. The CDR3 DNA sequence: TGCAGTGAGTCAGGGGGCGCAGCTAACTATGGCTACACCTTC.

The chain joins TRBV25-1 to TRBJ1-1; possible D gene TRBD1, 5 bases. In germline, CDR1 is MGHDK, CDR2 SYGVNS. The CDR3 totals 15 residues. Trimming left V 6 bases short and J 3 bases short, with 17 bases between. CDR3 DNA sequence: TGTGCCAGCAGCTCCTCCCGGGGGGGAGACACTGAAGCTTTCTTT. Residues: CASSSSRGGDTEAFF.

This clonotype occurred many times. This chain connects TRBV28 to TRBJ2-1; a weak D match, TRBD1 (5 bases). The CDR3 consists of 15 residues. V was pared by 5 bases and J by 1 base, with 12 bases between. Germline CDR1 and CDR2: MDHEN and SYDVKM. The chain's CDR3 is CASSPLGESYNEQFF. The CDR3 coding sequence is TGTGCCAGCAGTCCCCTAGGGGAATCCTACAATGAGCAGTTCTTC.

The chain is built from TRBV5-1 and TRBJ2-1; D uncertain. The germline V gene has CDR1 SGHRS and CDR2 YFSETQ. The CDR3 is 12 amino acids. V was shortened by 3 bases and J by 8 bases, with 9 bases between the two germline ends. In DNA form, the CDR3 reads TGCGCCAGCAGCTCCGGTTTCTATGAGCAGTTCTTC. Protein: CASSSGFYEQFF. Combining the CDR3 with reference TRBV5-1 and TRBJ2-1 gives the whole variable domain KAGVTQTPRYLIKTRGQQVTLSCSPISGHRSVSWYQQTPGQGLQFLFEYFSETQRNKGNFPGRFSGRQFSNSRSEMNVSTLELGDSALYLCASSSGFYEQFFGPGTRLTVL.

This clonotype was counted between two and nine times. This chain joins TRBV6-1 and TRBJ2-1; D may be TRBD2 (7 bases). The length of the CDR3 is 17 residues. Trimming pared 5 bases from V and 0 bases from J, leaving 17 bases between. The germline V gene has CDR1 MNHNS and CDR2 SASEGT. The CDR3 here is CASSTRTRGGSYNEQFF. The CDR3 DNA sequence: TGTGCCAGCAGTACCCGGACTAGAGGGGGCTCCTACAATGAGCAGTTCTTC.

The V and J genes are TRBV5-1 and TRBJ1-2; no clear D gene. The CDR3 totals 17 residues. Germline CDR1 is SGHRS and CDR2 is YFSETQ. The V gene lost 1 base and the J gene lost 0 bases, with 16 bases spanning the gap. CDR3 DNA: TGCGCCAGCAGCTTGTTCGAACGGGCGGCGACTAACTATGGCTACACCTTC. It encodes CASSLFERAATNYGYTF.

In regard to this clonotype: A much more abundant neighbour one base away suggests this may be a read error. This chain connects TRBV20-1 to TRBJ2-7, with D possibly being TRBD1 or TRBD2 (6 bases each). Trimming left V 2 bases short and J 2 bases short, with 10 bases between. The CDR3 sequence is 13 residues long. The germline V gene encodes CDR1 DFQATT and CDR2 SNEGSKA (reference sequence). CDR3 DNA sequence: TGCAGTGCTAGAAGGGGGGTACCCTACGAGCAGTACTTC. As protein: CSARRGVPYEQYF.